A selection of T cell receptor beta chains follows, all from one sample in a study of post-analysis software for immune sequencing data. In TCRdb, the PCR reads were re-called with MiXCR into one record per CDR3 protein. The table has some 370,000 distinct CDR3 sequences, roughly 38% seen once. The specimen was blood. The receptor set was obtained from a girl aged 10-17 years with multiple sclerosis. Both conserved end residues are part of each CDR3. D genes are given only for firm matches. For some rows the clone size is stated as once, few or many, or as a class when expanded; others skip it.

DNA: TGTGCCAGCAGTTACTCGGGCAGGGGGCCCACAGATACGCAGTATTTT; CDR3: CASSYSGRGPTDTQYF; D: TRBD1; J: TRBJ2-3; size: few; V: TRBV6-5
DNA: TGCGCCAGCAGCGATGACCTAGGGCGTCCGACTGAAGAGCAGTACTTC; CDR3: CASSDDLGRPTEEQYF; D: NA; J: TRBJ2-4; size: few; V: TRBV4-1
DNA: TGTGCCAGCAGCTTTGATCTAGCGGGGGCAGATACGCAGTATTTT; CDR3: CASSFDLAGADTQYF; D: TRBD2; J: TRBJ2-3; size: NA; V: TRBV5-6
DNA: TGTGCCAGCAGCCCATGGAAACGGCAGGACCACGAGCAGTACTTC; CDR3: CASSPWKRQDHEQYF; D: NA; J: TRBJ2-7; size: few; V: TRBV7-2
DNA: TGTGCCAGCAGCTTAGGCAGGGGGCGCGACGAGCAGTACTTC; CDR3: CASSLGRGRDEQYF; D: TRBD1; J: TRBJ2-7; size: few; V: TRBV7-3
DNA: TGTGCCAGCAGCGTAGGGGACTATGGAGATACGCAGTATTTT; CDR3: CASSVGDYGDTQYF; D: TRBD2; J: TRBJ2-3; size: few; V: TRBV9
DNA: TGTGCCGCGGCCACAGGGAAGCGCGAGACCCAGTACTTC; CDR3: CAAATGKRETQYF; D: NA; J: TRBJ2-5; size: few; V: TRBV2
DNA: TGTGCCAGCAGTGAATATGGGGAAAACACTGGAGCTTTCTTT; CDR3: CASSEYGENTGAFF; D: NA; J: TRBJ1-1; size: few; V: TRBV25-1
DNA: TGTGCCAGCAGTTCCCGACAGGGAACCTACGAGCAGTACTTC; CDR3: CASSSRQGTYEQYF; D: TRBD1; J: TRBJ2-7; size: many; V: TRBV6-5
DNA: TGTGCCAGCAGCCCTCAGGGGGAGGCGTCAGATACGCAGTATTTT; CDR3: CASSPQGEASDTQYF; D: NA; J: TRBJ2-3; size: NA; V: TRBV7-9
DNA: TGTGCCAGCAGCTTATTGGACAGGGAGGGTAACTACGAGCAGTACTTC; CDR3: CASSLLDREGNYEQYF; D: NA; J: TRBJ2-7; size: few; V: TRBV7-9
DNA: TGCGCCAGCAGCTCCTCAGGTGAGGGGTCGAGTGGCTACACCTTC; CDR3: CASSSSGEGSSGYTF; D: NA; J: TRBJ1-2; size: NA; V: TRBV5-1
DNA: TGTGCCAGCAGTAACCCAGCCAGCTATGGCTACACCTTC; CDR3: CASSNPASYGYTF; D: NA; J: TRBJ1-2; size: NA; V: TRBV6-5
DNA: TGCGCCAGCAGCCAACCTGACAGGGATATCCAGCCCCAGCATTTT; CDR3: CASSQPDRDIQPQHF; D: TRBD1; J: TRBJ1-5; size: NA; V: TRBV4-1
DNA: TGCGCCAGCACCCCGGTGGGCCTCACAGATACGCAGTATTTT; CDR3: CASTPVGLTDTQYF; D: NA; J: TRBJ2-3; size: few; V: TRBV4-1
DNA: TGCAGTTCACCCGGGGCAGGGGCATTCAGCGAGCAGTACTTC; CDR3: CSSPGAGAFSEQYF; D: NA; J: TRBJ2-7; size: NA; V: TRBV20-1
DNA: TGCGCCAGCACCTACTCCCCGGGAGAATCACCAAACTATGGCTACACCTTC; CDR3: CASTYSPGESPNYGYTF; D: NA; J: TRBJ1-2; size: few; V: TRBV5-1